This T cell receptor (beta chain) was sequenced during a study of blood T cell repertoires in COVID-19. As for the study in general: The analysed material was cDNA or gDNA that came from T cells, B-cell-depleted T cells, or PBMCs.

The CDR3 contains 15 residues. The germline CDR1 and CDR2 sequences are KGHSH and LQKENI. V lost 4 bases to trimming and J lost 1 base; unmatched junction nucleotides: 4. Clones were read by immunoSEQ multiplex PCR, and TCRdb kept only the in-frame ones, dropping some. The data show more than 85,000 clones, about 75% seen once. The clonotype originates from a woman in her 70s with acute or convalescent COVID-19. Sample: peripheral blood. The J gene is TRBJ2-1, the V gene TRBV18; 7 bases are shared with TRBD1. CDR3 loop: CASSQQQGSYNEQFF. DNA of the CDR3: TGTGCCAGCTCACAACAACAGGGGTCCTACAATGAGCAGTTCTTC.